This T cell receptor (beta chain) was documented in a study of blood T cell repertoires in COVID-19. Study-wide context: Some COVID-19 samples were acute and others convalescent; all came from the United States, Italy and Spain. PBMCs, B-cell-depleted T cells, or T cells provided the cDNA or gDNA that made up the material.

Some clones are missing from TCRdb's copy, which holds only in-frame ones; the method was immunoSEQ multiplex PCR. The sample lists 120,000 to 150,000 clones, around four fifths occurring once. This CDR3 is built from 13 residues. The V end was cut by 6 bases, the J end by 0 bases, with 6 bases between. The V call is TRBV12-3 or TRBV12-4, the J call TRBJ1-5, with D unresolved. The sequence came from a human donor in a cohort sampled during active COVID-19. The specimen sequenced was peripheral blood. As DNA, the CDR3 is TGTGCCAGCAGCGTCGGTAGCAATCAGCCCCAGCATTTT. Translating it yields CASSVGSNQPQHF.